This T cell receptor (beta chain) was documented in a study of blood T cell repertoires in COVID-19. Study background: COVID-19 samples from acute and convalescent phases originated in the United States, Italy and Spain. The analysed material was cDNA or gDNA that came from T cells, B-cell-depleted T cells, or PBMCs.

The Seattle patients, enrolled during active infection, were followed longitudinally. CDR1 and CDR2 (germline): SEHNR, FQNEAQ (reference sequence). The CDR3 is made up of 14 amino acids. Trimming took 4 bases from V and 0 from J; bases not matched to a gene: 3. Original analysis: From reference gene primer amplification, estimates of nucleated cell counts were derived. Using immunoSEQ multiplex PCR, the repertoire was profiled, and TCRdb retains in-frame clones only, with some absent. V and J calls and clone size are copied from that table; D and trimming were computed from the DNA. The sample yields about 290,000 clones, roughly 89% seen once.

The sequencing sample was made of peripheral blood. This TCR was sampled from a woman aged 30 to 39 with COVID-19, enrolled during active disease. The chain has TRBV7-9 and TRBJ2-7; TRBD1 agrees at 7 bases. The CDR3 loop reads CASSSTGSSYEQYF. The CDR3 region has the DNA TGTGCCAGCAGCTCGACAGGGAGCTCCTACGAGCAGTACTTC. The full variable domain, with the rest looked up from reference TRBV7-9 and TRBJ2-7, is DTGVSQNPRHKITKRGQNVTFRCDPISEHNRLYWYRQTLGQGPEFLTYFQNEAQLEKSRLLSDRFSAERPKGSFSTLEIQRTEQGDSAMYLCASSSTGSSYEQYFGPGTRLTVT.